This TCR beta chain was sequenced for a study of cytomegalovirus exposure and HLA in healthy donors (dated by TCRdb to 2017 to 2019). Regarding the study in general: The 500 to 800 repertoires of the first cohort and the approximately 110 validation repertoires were produced on the same platform, according to a later analysis. The study aimed to test whether signatures of past pathogen exposure could be identified by cataloging public T cell receptors. Along with the approximately 620-subject first cohort, a separate validation cohort of roughly 110 different subjects was used. To predict cytomegalovirus infection status, the study brought together high-throughput TCR immunosequencing, statistical association of individual TCRs with disease status, and machine learning. The investigation overall reported the following: A total of about 150 TCR beta chains were listed by the study as associated with cytomegalovirus. According to the authors, the approach could potentially be generalized to other disease states and immunological phenotypes. Most TCR sequences were seen in very few donors, while some public TCRs were found in many individuals. The classifier was reported to diagnose cytomegalovirus status with high specificity and sensitivity in both the original and validation cohorts. A later analysis had no HLA typing for the validation cohort, so co-occurrence there was scored across all 130 or so repertoires. Three of the identified cytomegalovirus-associated TCR beta chains were confirmed in vitro to be specific for cytomegalovirus antigens. Of the cluster scores, roughly 95% were above 0 in a later analysis, which found that TCRs clustered in the first cohort also tended to co-occur in the 130 or so validation repertoires.

The library was built by means of the immunoSEQ multiplex PCR assay. Regarding the original processing steps: A statistical classification framework was built to diagnose cytomegalovirus status from the catalog of TCR beta chain sequences. Not all clones reach the TCRdb copy of this immuneACCESS table, which keeps in-frame sequences only. Checked studies attribute under half of the gap to unresolved V genes and leave the rest unexplained. The DNA was the basis for D and trimming; V, J and clone size are from that table. Counted in this sample were over 110,000 clones; roughly nine tenths of them appeared once. Less than 3.5% of the sample is in the top ten clones. Reading the germline V gene (reference sequence) gives CDR1 MNHEY and CDR2 SMNVEV. V loses 3 bases of germline sequence and J loses 0 bases, and the interval between the two ends is 3 bases. The CDR3, cysteine through phenylalanine, is 13 amino acids long. Only the CDR3 DNA is retained, 39 bases long and in frame from the first base.

About this clone itself: Its antigen remains unidentified. Within one base of it there is no much larger clone, and no base qualities were kept.

Separate from the approximately 670-subject first cohort, the validation cohort of 120 subjects was the group to which the donors belonged. Sequenced material: PBMCs. This receptor was obtained from a man in his late teens or twenties in good health and CMV-seronegative. Recombination joined TRBV27 with TRBJ2-1; the D gene cannot be named for sure. The CDR3 amino acid sequence is: CASSFRSYNEQFF. The DNA is TGTGCCAGCAGTTTTCGCTCCTACAATGAGCAGTTCTTC.